The 25 T cell receptor beta chains below all came from one sample that was sequenced in a study of blood T cell repertoires in COVID-19. Assay: immunoSEQ multiplex PCR; the TCRdb copy retains only in-frame clones and omits some. The sample includes about 82,000 clones, around four fifths of them seen just once. The sequenced material came from peripheral blood. The source is a man older than 75 with active or convalescent COVID-19.

The rearrangement uses TRBV5-8 and TRBJ2-1, with 10 bases that match TRBD2. This CDR3 is built from 15 residues. Germline-derived CDR1 and CDR2 are SGHTS and YDEGEE. V was pared by 4 bases and J by 0 bases, with 1 base of the junction left unmatched. CDR3 residues: CASSGTSDSYNEQFF. For the CDR3, the DNA is TGTGCCAGCAGCGGGACTAGCGACTCCTACAATGAGCAGTTCTTC.

The CDR3 bases are TGCGCCAGCCGCGGGACCCCAAATCAGCCCCAGCATTTT. It is translated as CASRGTPNQPQHF. The gene calls are TRBV5-1 and TRBJ1-5, with D perhaps matching TRBD1 (5 bases). V was cut by 7 bases and J by 4 bases, with 12 bases left in between. Germline-derived CDR1 and CDR2 are SGHRS and YFSETQ. The CDR3 consists of 13 residues.

This chain connects TRBV5-1 to TRBJ2-1; 8 bases match TRBD1. The V gene's germline CDR1 is SGHRS and CDR2 YFSETQ. The V gene end was trimmed by 0 bases and the J gene end by 0 bases; junction bases not matched to a gene: 2. The CDR3 length is 16 residues. This CDR3 is CASSLGQGSSYNEQFF. The DNA for the CDR3 is TGCGCCAGCAGCTTGGGACAGGGGAGCTCCTACAATGAGCAGTTCTTC.

The chain employs TRBV28 and TRBJ1-2; no firm D call. This CDR3 is 15 amino acids long. CDR1 is MDHEN and CDR2 is SYDVKM in the germline V gene. Trimming removed 5 bases from V and 8 bases from J, with 21 bases in between. The CDR3 loop is CASSPQWHTAGGYTF. CDR3 DNA sequence: TGTGCCAGCAGTCCCCAATGGCACACAGCGGGAGGCTACACCTTC.

V and J are TRBV5-1 and TRBJ1-1, with 7 bases matching TRBD1. This CDR3 region has 13 residues. V dropped 0 bases and J dropped 7; count of bases not matched to a gene: 3. The germline gives CDR1 SGHRS, CDR2 YFSETQ. CDR3 residues: CASSLGGDSEAFF. The CDR3 DNA reads TGCGCCAGCAGCTTGGGAGGGGACAGTGAAGCTTTCTTT.

This clone was found a few times. The gene calls are TRBV5-1 and TRBJ2-2; no definite D call. The CDR3 has 18 residues. The ends were cut back, 4 bases at V and 1 base at J, with 20 bases in the middle. Germline CDR1 and CDR2: SGHRS and YFSETQ. The CDR3 loop reads CASSPKTSPLLNTGELFF. DNA for the CDR3: TGCGCCAGCAGCCCTAAGACAAGCCCGCTGTTGAACACCGGGGAGCTGTTTTTT.

The J gene is TRBJ2-3, the V gene TRBV24-1; D is uncertain. CDR1 is KGHDR, CDR2 SFDVKD, per germline. With 0 bases removed from V and 6 bases from J, the gap between germline ends came to 15 bases. The CDR3 contains 16 residues. CDR3 nucleotide sequence: TGTGCCACCAGTGATTTGGGGCCGGAACTTGTCGATACGCAGTATTTT. Protein product: CATSDLGPELVDTQYF.

The rearrangement uses TRBV3-1 (or the pseudogene TRBV3-2) and TRBJ2-2; maybe TRBD2 (6 bases). In germline, CDR1 is LGHDT, CDR2 YNNKEL (reference sequence). The CDR3 extends over 16 amino acids. Trimming left V 4 bases short and J 0 bases short, with 12 bases between. The DNA for the CDR3 is TGTGCCAGCAGCCCGCGTCGGGGGACGAACACCGGGGAGCTGTTTTTT. Translating gives CASSPRRGTNTGELFF.

The J gene is TRBJ2-5, the V gene TRBV18, with D maybe TRBD2 (5 bases). This CDR3 is 15 amino acids long. CDR1 and CDR2 from the germline V gene are KGHSH and LQKENI. The germline V and J ends were trimmed by 5 bases and 1 base, with 14 bases remaining between them. CDR3: CASSATTSIQETQYF. The CDR3 DNA follows: TGTGCCAGCTCAGCCACCACTAGTATCCAAGAGACCCAGTACTTC.

The chain uses TRBV11-3 and TRBJ1-1; D unresolved. Germline loops: CDR1 SGHNT, CDR2 YENEEA. Trimming removed 2 bases at V and 5 bases at J, with 12 bases between. The CDR3 loop spans 14 amino acids. The CDR3 bases are TGTGCCAGCAGCTTATTGGGCCCGGGGACTGAAGCTTTCTTT. Its protein is CASSLLGPGTEAFF.

The chain links TRBV4-1 to TRBJ1-2; D unresolved. With 1 base removed from V and 7 bases from J, the gap between germline ends came to 10 bases. Germline CDR1 MGHRA, CDR2 YSYEKL. CDR3 length: 13 amino acids. CDR3 loop: CASSQGAGGGYTF. Written as DNA, the CDR3 is TGCGCCAGCAGCCAAGGGGCAGGAGGTGGCTACACCTTC.

The V call is TRBV27, the J call TRBJ2-2; 12 bases are shared with TRBD2. The CDR3 extends over 16 amino acids. V was pared by 6 bases and J by 3 bases, with 5 bases of the junction left unmatched. CDR1 is MNHEY and CDR2 is SMNVEV in the germline V gene (reference sequence). The DNA for the CDR3 is TGTGCCAGCAGGAAACTAGCGGGAGGCGACACCGGGGAGCTGTTTTTT. It specifies CASRKLAGGDTGELFF.

This clone appeared many times. The chain recombines TRBV25-1 with TRBJ2-3; possible D gene TRBD1, 5 bases. From germline, CDR1 is MGHDK and CDR2 SYGVNS. V was shortened by 7 bases and J by 1 base, with 15 bases between the two germline ends. CDR3 length equals 15 residues. The DNA of the CDR3 is TGTGCCAGCACCGAAGTTGGCAGGGGCACAGATACGCAGTATTTT. It specifies CASTEVGRGTDTQYF.

This clone was seen only once. The rearrangement joins TRBV7-6 to TRBJ1-1; 9 nucleotides agree with TRBD1. V was clipped by 7 bases and J by 3 bases; unmatched bases: 3. The germline V gene has CDR1 SGHVS and CDR2 FNYEAQ. The CDR3 runs to 13 residues. CDR3 protein: CASTRTGDTEAFF. The CDR3 bases are TGTGCCAGCACAAGGACAGGGGACACTGAAGCTTTCTTT. Combining the CDR3 with reference TRBV7-6 and TRBJ1-1 gives the whole variable domain GAGVSQSPRYKVTKRGQDVALRCDPISGHVSLYWYRQALGQGPEFLTYFNYEAQQDKSGLPNDRFSAERPEGSISTLTIQRTEQRDSAMYRCASTRTGDTEAFFGQGTRLTVV.

The chain combines TRBV23-1 with TRBJ1-6; unclear D gene. TRBV23-1 is treated as an ORF (open reading frame) with a function not yet certain. Trimming stripped 6 bases from V and 9 bases from J, with 12 bases between. This CDR3 region has 13 residues. CDR3 sequence (DNA): TGCGCCAGCAGACCCCTTGGGCGTTCACCCCTCCACTTT. Protein: CASRPLGRSPLHF.

The gene calls are TRBV5-1 and TRBJ2-1, with 15 bases fitting TRBD2. The CDR3 spans 17 residues. The trim removed 5 bases at V and 7 bases at J, leaving 10 bases unmatched. Germline V lookup: CDR1 SGHRS, CDR2 YFSETQ. In DNA, the CDR3 is TGCGCCAGCAGTCCTCGGACTAGCGGGGGGGCCTTGAATGAGCAGTTCTTC. It specifies CASSPRTSGGALNEQFF.

The chain has TRBV11-2 and TRBJ2-1; 7 bases are a match to TRBD2. The ends lost 1 base at V and 9 bases at J; junction bases unmatched: 3. In germline, CDR1 is SGHAT, CDR2 FQNNGV. This CDR3 region has 13 residues. The CDR3 sequence is CASSLAASGEQFF. The CDR3 DNA reads TGTGCCAGCAGCTTAGCGGCTAGCGGTGAGCAGTTCTTC.

The chain joins TRBV18 to TRBJ1-4; D perhaps matches TRBD1 (5 bases). Germline V gene data show CDR1 as KGHSH and CDR2 as LQKENI. The germline V and J ends were trimmed by 3 bases and 8 bases, with 13 bases remaining between them. The CDR3 totals 14 residues. The CDR3 sequence: CASSPLAGGEKLFF. The CDR3 nucleotides are TGTGCCAGCTCACCCCTTGCCGGGGGAGAAAAACTGTTTTTT.

The chain employs TRBV3-1 (or the pseudogene TRBV3-2) and TRBJ1-3; D ambiguous. Trimming pared 0 bases from V and 0 bases from J, leaving 9 bases between. Germline CDR1 and CDR2: LGHDT and YNNKEL (reference sequence). The CDR3 consists of 16 residues. The CDR3 protein is CASSQEAQSSGNTIYF. The DNA of the CDR3 is TGTGCCAGCAGCCAAGAGGCACAGAGCTCTGGAAACACCATATATTTT.

This clone was observed once. The rearrangement joins TRBV19 to TRBJ1-2; TRBD1 might be the D (5 bases). Trimming cost V 5 bases and J 3 bases, with 13 bases left between them. Germline assignment: CDR1 LNHDA and CDR2 SQIVND (reference sequence). This CDR3 region has 14 residues. The CDR3 nucleotides are TGTGCCAGTAGTGCCCTACAGGAGCACTATGGCTACACCTTC. Protein sequence: CASSALQEHYGYTF. The full variable domain, in which reference TRBV19 and TRBJ1-2 provide the parts outside the CDR3, is DGGITQSPKYLFRKEGQNVTLSCEQNLNHDAMYWYRQDPGQGLRLIYYSQIVNDFQKGDIAEGYSVSREKKESFPLTVTSAQKNPTAFYLCASSALQEHYGYTFGSGTRLTVV.

The J gene is TRBJ1-5, the V gene TRBV10-3; 8 positions match TRBD1. CDR1 and CDR2 from the germline V gene are ENHRY and SYGVKD. The CDR3 consists of 13 residues. J gave up 0 bases and V 9 bases, and 1 base lay outside the gene matches. CDR3 region: CAIQGDSNQPQHF. The CDR3 DNA sequence: TGTGCCATACAGGGGGATAGCAATCAGCCCCAGCATTTT.

About this clone itself: This sample includes further DNA sequences coding for the same CDR3. For the CDR3, the DNA is TGTGCCAGTAGTAGGAACAGGGCCGAAGCTTTCTTT. Encoded protein: CASSRNRAEAFF. The chain couples TRBV19 to TRBJ1-1; D is possibly TRBD1 (6 bases). Germline CDR1 and CDR2: LNHDA and SQIVND (reference sequence). Trimming stripped 4 bases from V and 8 bases from J, with 11 bases between. The CDR3 sequence is 12 residues long.

V and J are TRBV19 and TRBJ1-6; D is undetermined. The CDR3 is 13 amino acids. The V gene's germline CDR1 is LNHDA and CDR2 SQIVND (reference sequence). With 5 bases removed from V and 10 bases from J, the gap between germline ends came to 12 bases. The chain's CDR3 is CASSRREDSPLHF. DNA for the CDR3: TGTGCCAGTAGTCGTCGGGAGGACTCACCCCTCCACTTT. Combining the CDR3 with reference TRBV19 and TRBJ1-6 gives the whole variable domain DGGITQSPKYLFRKEGQNVTLSCEQNLNHDAMYWYRQDPGQGLRLIYYSQIVNDFQKGDIAEGYSVSREKKESFPLTVTSAQKNPTAFYLCASSRREDSPLHFGNGTRLTVT.

The chain recombines TRBV18 with TRBJ1-5; D unresolved. CDR1 is KGHSH and CDR2 is LQKENI in the germline V gene. V was trimmed by 5 bases and J by 1 base, leaving 9 bases between them. This CDR3 spans 14 amino acids. The CDR3 is CASSSGNSNQPQHF. The CDR3 bases are TGTGCCAGCTCATCCGGGAACAGCAATCAGCCCCAGCATTTT.

The chain recombines TRBV21-1 with TRBJ2-4; TRBD2 was called by the table and not checked on the DNA. TRBV21-1 is described as a pseudogene. The CDR3 has 13 amino acids. CDR3: CASSKRGRNIQYF. For the CDR3, the DNA is TGTGCCAGCAGCAAGCGAGGGAGGAACATTCAGTACTTC.